The 9 T cell receptor beta chains below come from one sample, sequenced in a study of cytomegalovirus exposure and HLA in healthy donors. The PCR made use of 60 Vbeta and 13 Jbeta primers. Only in-frame clones appear in the TCRdb table, and some are missing; sequencing was by immunoSEQ multiplex PCR. This table has nearly 200,000 clones, about 77% appearing once. What was sequenced was PBMCs. These receptors were taken from a woman aged 25 to 45 in good health and CMV-seropositive.

The chain employs TRBV28 and TRBJ1-4; D perhaps matches TRBD1 (5 bases). This CDR3 contains 15 residues. Trimming removed 4 bases at V and 10 bases at J, with 19 bases between. CDR1 and CDR2 from the germline V gene are MDHEN and SYDVKM. The CDR3 is CASSSRRWGLGKLFF. The DNA for the CDR3 is TGTGCCAGCAGTTCCCGCCGATGGGGACTAGGAAAACTGTTTTTT.

The CDR3: CASTVSTDYGYTF. For the CDR3, the DNA is TGTGCCAGCACCGTATCGACAGACTATGGCTACACCTTC. The J gene is TRBJ1-2, the V gene TRBV28, with D possibly TRBD1 on 5 matching bases. Per the germline V gene, CDR1 is MDHEN and CDR2 is SYDVKM. V shed 7 bases and J shed 3 bases, with 12 bases lying between them. The CDR3 has 13 residues.

The V gene is TRBV18, the J gene TRBJ1-1, with 9 bases matching TRBD1. CDR3 length: 15 amino acids. V dropped 1 base and J dropped 4; count of bases not matched to a gene: 4. Germline V gives CDR1 KGHSH, CDR2 LQKENI. In DNA, the CDR3 is TGTGCCAGCTCACCACGGACAGGGGAGAGCACTGAAGCTTTCTTT. Translated: CASSPRTGESTEAFF.

The V call is TRBV18, the J call TRBJ2-7, with a possible D match to TRBD2 (5 bases). Trimming shortened V by 3 bases and J by 6 bases, and 21 bases separated the two germline ends. This CDR3 has 16 amino acids. The germline gives CDR1 KGHSH, CDR2 LQKENI. The CDR3 DNA reads as TGTGCCAGCTCACCCCTGGGCCCCGGGATGGGAAGCGAGCAGTACTTC. The encoded protein is CASSPLGPGMGSEQYF.

The chain carries TRBV5-1 and TRBJ2-3, with 7 bases lining up with TRBD1. The CDR3 contains 13 residues. Germline CDR1 and CDR2: SGHRS and YFSETQ. J gave up 4 bases and V 4 bases, and 3 bases lay outside the gene matches. Here the CDR3 DNA reads TGCGCCAGCAGCCCGGGGACAGCAGATACGCAGTATTTT. Encoded protein: CASSPGTADTQYF. Full variable domain (remainder filled in from reference TRBV5-1 and TRBJ2-3): KAGVTQTPRYLIKTRGQQVTLSCSPISGHRSVSWYQQTPGQGLQFLFEYFSETQRNKGNFPGRFSGRQFSNSRSEMNVSTLELGDSALYLCASSPGTADTQYFGPGTRLTVL.

The count of this clone is one. The CDR3 loop is CASSSTGRLVSYNEQFF. CDR3 coding DNA: TGTGCCAGCAGCTCGACGGGTCGACTAGTTAGCTACAATGAGCAGTTCTTC. The genes are TRBV13 and TRBJ2-1; D is possibly TRBD2 (6 bases). Germline V lookup: CDR1 PRHDT, CDR2 FYEKMQ (reference sequence). V dropped 4 bases and J dropped 3 bases, with 19 bases sitting between them. The length of the CDR3 is 17 residues. The entire variable domain, with the rest obtained from reference TRBV13 and TRBJ2-1, is as follows: AAGVIQSPRHLIKEKRETATLKCYPIPRHDTVYWYQQGPGQDPQFLISFYEKMQSDKGSIPDRFSAQQFSDYHSELNMSSLELGDSALYFCASSSTGRLVSYNEQFFGPGTRLTVL.

The sample holds one count of this clone. The CDR3 DNA reads TGCAGCGTTGAAGCAGGGGAGGGCGGGGAGCTGTTTTTT. This gives the protein CSVEAGEGGELFF. V is TRBV29-1 and J is TRBJ2-2; maybe TRBD2 (7 bases). Germline CDR1 reads SQVTM; CDR2 reads ANQGSEA. The CDR3 runs 13 residues. V was cut by 1 base and J by 7 bases, with 10 bases left in between.

V gene TRBV28 combines with J gene TRBJ1-5, with D tentatively TRBD1 (6 bases). Germline CDR1 and CDR2: MDHEN and SYDVKM. Deletions cut 3 bases from V and 3 bases from J, with 9 bases between. CDR3 length equals 14 residues. The CDR3 spells CASSFGDNNQPQHF. The CDR3 nucleotides read TGTGCCAGCAGTTTCGGGGACAACAATCAGCCCCAGCATTTT.

The rearrangement joins TRBV13 to TRBJ2-7, with D maybe TRBD2 (6 bases). Per the germline V gene, CDR1 is PRHDT and CDR2 is FYEKMQ (reference sequence). V lost 1 base and J lost 5, with 9 bases in between. This CDR3 is built from 13 residues. The CDR3 nucleotides read TGTGCCAGCAGCTTAGTAGCGGCCAACGAGCAGTACTTC. It encodes CASSLVAANEQYF.